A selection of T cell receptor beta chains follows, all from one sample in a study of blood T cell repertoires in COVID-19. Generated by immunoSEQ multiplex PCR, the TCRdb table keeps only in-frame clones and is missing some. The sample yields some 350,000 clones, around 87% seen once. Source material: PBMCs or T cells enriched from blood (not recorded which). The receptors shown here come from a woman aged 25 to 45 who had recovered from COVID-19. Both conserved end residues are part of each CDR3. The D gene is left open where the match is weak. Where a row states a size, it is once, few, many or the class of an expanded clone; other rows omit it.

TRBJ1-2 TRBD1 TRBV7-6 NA TGTGCCAGCAGCTCCAGTGGGACAGGGGACTTCTATGGCTACACCTTC CASSSSGTGDFYGYTF
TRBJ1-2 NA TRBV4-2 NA TGTGCCAGCAGCCAAGAGCTCGCAGAGGGACTCTACTATGGCTACACCTTC CASSQELAEGLYYGYTF
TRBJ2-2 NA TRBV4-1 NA TGCGCCAGCACCTACGGCGGGGACAACACCGGGGAGCTGTTTTTT CASTYGGDNTGELFF
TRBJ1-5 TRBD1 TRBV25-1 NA TGTGCCAGCAGTGTACAGGGGTTTAATCAGCCCCAGCATTTT CASSVQGFNQPQHF
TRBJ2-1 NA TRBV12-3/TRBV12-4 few TGTGCCAGCAGCACCCAGGGGATCGGTGAGCAGTTCTTC CASSTQGIGEQFF
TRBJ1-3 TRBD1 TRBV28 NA TGTGCCAGCAGGACCCCCCGACAGGGTGGAGGAAACACCATATATTTT CASRTPRQGGGNTIYF
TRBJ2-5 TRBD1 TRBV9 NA TGTGCCAGCAGCGAATGGGGACAGGGAGGAAAGACCCAGTACTTC CASSEWGQGGKTQYF
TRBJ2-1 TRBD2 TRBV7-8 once TGTGCCAGCAGCTCGGTACTAGCGGGGGGGTACAATGAGCAGTTCTTC CASSSVLAGGYNEQFF
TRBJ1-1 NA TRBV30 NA TGTGCCTGTAATAGTGGGCCGTCTGAAGCTTTCTTT CACNSGPSEAFF
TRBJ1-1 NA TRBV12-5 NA TGTGCTAGTGGTTTGTTCGAGGAGAACACTGAAGCTTTCTTT CASGLFEENTEAFF
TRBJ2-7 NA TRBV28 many TGTGCCAGTCAGGTTGGGAGCTCCTACGAGCAGTACTTC CASQVGSSYEQYF
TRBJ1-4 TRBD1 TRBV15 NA TGTGCCACCAGCCGTTCCGGGACAGGGGATGAAAAACTGTTTTTT CATSRSGTGDEKLFF
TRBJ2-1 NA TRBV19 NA TGTGCCAGTAGTCCCCAAACCCAAGCAGGGGAGCAGTTCTTC CASSPQTQAGEQFF
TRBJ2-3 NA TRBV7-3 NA TGTGCCAGCAGCTTAACGGCCACAGATACGCAGTATTTT CASSLTATDTQYF
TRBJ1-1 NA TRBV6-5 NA TGTGCCAGCAGTTTTCAGGGGAAGGGAACTGAAGCTTTCTTT CASSFQGKGTEAFF
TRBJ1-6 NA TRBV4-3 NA TGCGCCAGCAGCCAAGATCCGAATAGGGGATCCTATAATTCACCCCTCCACTTT CASSQDPNRGSYNSPLHF
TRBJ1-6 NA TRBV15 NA TGTGCCACCAGCAGTCGCAGTGCAAGTTCACCCCTCCACTTT CATSSRSASSPLHF
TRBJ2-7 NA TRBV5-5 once TGTGCCAGCAGCTTGGACAGATACGAGCAGTACTTC CASSLDRYEQYF
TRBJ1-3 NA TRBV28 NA TGTGCCAGCAGTTTAACAATGTACTCTGGAAACACCATATATTTT CASSLTMYSGNTIYF
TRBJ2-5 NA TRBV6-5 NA TGTGCCAGCAGCCTATACGGGGGAAGGGGGACCCAGTACTTC CASSLYGGRGTQYF
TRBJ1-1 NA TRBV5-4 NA TGTGCCAGCAGCGGTGGGGGGGCCAGGCCCGAAGCTTTCTTT CASSGGGARPEAFF
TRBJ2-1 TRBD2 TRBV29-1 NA TGCAGCGAGTCAGGGAGGGTTGGCTCCTACAATGAGCAGTTCTTC CSESGRVGSYNEQFF
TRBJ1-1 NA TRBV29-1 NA TGCAGCGTTGAAGCCCCTGGTGGGGGGGCTGAAGCTTTCTTT CSVEAPGGGAEAFF
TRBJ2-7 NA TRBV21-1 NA TGTGCCAGCAGCACCAAAGAGGAGCAGTACTTC CASSTKEEQYF
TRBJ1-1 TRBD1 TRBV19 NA TGTGCCAGTAGTAGGGACAGGGTGAACACTGAAGCTTTCTTT CASSRDRVNTEAFF
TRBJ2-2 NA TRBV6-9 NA TGTGCCAGCAGTTATTCTAGAAACACCGGGGAGCTGTTTTTT CASSYSRNTGELFF
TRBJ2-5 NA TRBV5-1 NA TGCGCCAGCAGCTTGTCAGTTGCGGGGGCCGGCCGAGAGACCCAGTACTTC CASSLSVAGAGRETQYF
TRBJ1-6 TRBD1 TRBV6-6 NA TGTGCCAGCAGTCAAACCTCCGGGACAGGGGCTTACGATAATTCACCCCTCCACTTT CASSQTSGTGAYDNSPLHF
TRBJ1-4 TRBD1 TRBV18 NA TGTGCCAGCTCACTTAACCTTCCGACAGGGGGAGAAAAACTGTTTTTT CASSLNLPTGGEKLFF
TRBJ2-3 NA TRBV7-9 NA TGTGCCAGCACCCTCCTAGGCCTAGCCCTCACAGATACGCAGTATTTT CASTLLGLALTDTQYF
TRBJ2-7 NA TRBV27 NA TGTGCCAGCAGCCTAGGGGACGAGCAGTACTTC CASSLGDEQYF
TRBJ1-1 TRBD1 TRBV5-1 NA TGCGCCAGCAGCACAGGGGGCGGCGGGGCCACTGAAGCTTTCTTT CASSTGGGGATEAFF
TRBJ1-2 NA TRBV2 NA TGTGCCAGCAGGAAAACCGAGGGCTACACCTTC CASRKTEGYTF
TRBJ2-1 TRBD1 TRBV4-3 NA TGCGCCAGCAGCCCCCACCTCCTGCAGGGGGCCTACAATGAGCAGTTCTTC CASSPHLLQGAYNEQFF
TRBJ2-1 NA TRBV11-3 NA TGTGCCAGCAGCTTAGATCGGGTAGGGGTAGAGTTCTTC CASSLDRVGVEFF
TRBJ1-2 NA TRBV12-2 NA TGTGCAAGTCGCTTCTTCGAAGGGGGCGCTGGCTATGGCTACACCTTC CASRFFEGGAGYGYTF
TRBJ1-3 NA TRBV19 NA TGTGCCAGTAGTGCCCGTCGTCAGGATTCTGGAAACACCATATATTTT CASSARRQDSGNTIYF
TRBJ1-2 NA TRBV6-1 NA TGTGCCAGCAGTGAAAGGGCGGGAGACTATGGCTACACCTTC CASSERAGDYGYTF
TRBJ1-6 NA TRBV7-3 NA TGTGCCAGCAGCTTAAGTTCCAGGGGAACAGGTAAGTATAATTCACCCCTCCACTTT CASSLSSRGTGKYNSPLHF
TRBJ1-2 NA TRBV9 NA TGTGCCAGCAGTGCAGGGGCCAGTGTCTATGGCTACACCTTC CASSAGASVYGYTF
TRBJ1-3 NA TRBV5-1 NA TGCGCCAGCAGCTTGGACATTAGTGGAGCTGGAAACACCATATATTTT CASSLDISGAGNTIYF
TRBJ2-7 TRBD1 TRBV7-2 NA TGTGCCAGCAGCTTAAACCCCTATCGGGACAGGGTCTACGAGCAGTACTTC CASSLNPYRDRVYEQYF
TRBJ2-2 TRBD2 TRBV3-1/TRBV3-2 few TGTGCCAGCAGCGGGCGGACTAGCGGGGGGCCGCCAACCGGGGAGCTGTTTTTT CASSGRTSGGPPTGELFF
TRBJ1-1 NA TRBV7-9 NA TGTGCCAGCAGCCAACGGGGCACTGAAGCTTTCTTT CASSQRGTEAFF
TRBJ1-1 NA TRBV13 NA TGTGCCAGCAGCTTAGGCCGGCAGGGCAAAGCTTTCTTT CASSLGRQGKAFF
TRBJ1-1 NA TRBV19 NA TGTGCCAGTAGTATGAGGAGGGCTGAAGCTTTCTTT CASSMRRAEAFF
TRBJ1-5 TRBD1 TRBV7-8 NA TGTGCCAGCAGCTTAGCGAGGGGGACAGGGGATGGACAGCCCCAGCATTTT CASSLARGTGDGQPQHF
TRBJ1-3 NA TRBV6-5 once TGTGCCAGCAGCTCCGGGACATGGGAAAACACCATATATTTT CASSSGTWENTIYF
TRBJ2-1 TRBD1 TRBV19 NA TGTGCCAGTAGTATCGCTCGGGACAGGAACAATGAGCAGTTCTTC CASSIARDRNNEQFF
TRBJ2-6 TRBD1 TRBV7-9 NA TGTGCCAGCAGCCCTCCCCCCGGGACAGGGGGCGCCGGGGCCAACGTCCTGACTTTC CASSPPPGTGGAGANVLTF
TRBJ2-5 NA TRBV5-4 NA TGTGCCAGCAGCTGGGGGGTTGAGACCCAGTACTTC CASSWGVETQYF
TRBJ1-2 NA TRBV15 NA TGTGCCACCAGCAGAGATACGGGATACTATGGCTACACCTTC CATSRDTGYYGYTF
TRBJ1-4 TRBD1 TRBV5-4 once TGTGCCAGCAGCCCGGACAGGGGCGGCGAAAAACTGTTTTTT CASSPDRGGEKLFF